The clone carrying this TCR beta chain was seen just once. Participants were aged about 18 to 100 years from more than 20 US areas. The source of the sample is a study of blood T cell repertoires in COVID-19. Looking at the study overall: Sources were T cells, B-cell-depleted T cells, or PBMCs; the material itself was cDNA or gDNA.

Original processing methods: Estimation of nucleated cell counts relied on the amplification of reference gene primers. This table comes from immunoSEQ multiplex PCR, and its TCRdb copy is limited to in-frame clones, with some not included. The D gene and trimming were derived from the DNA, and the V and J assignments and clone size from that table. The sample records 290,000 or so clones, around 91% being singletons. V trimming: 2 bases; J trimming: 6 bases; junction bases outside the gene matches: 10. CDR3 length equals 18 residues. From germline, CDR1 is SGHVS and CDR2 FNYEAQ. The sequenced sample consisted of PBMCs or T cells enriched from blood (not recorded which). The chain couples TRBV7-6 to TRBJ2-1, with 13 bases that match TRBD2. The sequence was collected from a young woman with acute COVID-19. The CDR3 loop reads CASSLRPTSGRARNEQFF. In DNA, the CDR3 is TGTGCCAGCAGCTTACGGCCAACTAGCGGGAGGGCCCGCAATGAGCAGTTCTTC.